A selection of T cell receptor beta chains follows, all from one sample in a study of T-cell reconstitution after alpha-beta-depleted transplantation in children. TCRdb used MiXCR to reprocess the PCR reads, holding one entry per CDR3 protein. The sample yields 200,000 to 250,000 distinct CDR3 sequences, 11% seen once. The sequences come from PBMCs, collected before TCRalphabeta/CD19-depleted stem cell transplant. These receptors were obtained from a child less than two years old with acute myeloid leukemia, due to receive a stem cell transplant. Both conserved end residues are part of each CDR3.

V gene	J gene	CDR3 protein
TRBV11-2	TRBJ2-7	CASSFVSPYEQYF
TRBV4-1	TRBJ1-2	CASSQVQWFGGYTF
TRBV18	TRBJ2-5	CASSPLAGSLRRETQYF
TRBV7-9	TRBJ1-2	CASSNTNQGSGYGYTF
TRBV4-1	TRBJ2-3	CASSQRGRFDTDTQYF
TRBV5-6	TRBJ2-7	CASSLDPRNEQYF
TRBV6-5	TRBJ2-5	CASSRTHWAQETQYF
TRBV18	TRBJ2-1	CASSPKAPGQGADNEQFF
TRBV5-6	TRBJ2-1	CASSERQGHNEQFF
TRBV7-9	TRBJ2-1	CASSYSSGLPYNEQFF
TRBV12-3/TRBV12-4	TRBJ1-1	CASSPTGGSTEAFF
TRBV11-2	TRBJ1-2	CASSRTGNYGYTF
TRBV2	TRBJ1-2	CASLDRTDLYGYTF
TRBV2	TRBJ2-2	CASVGSVTGELFF
TRBV7-8	TRBJ2-1	CASSLGTSPSSYNEQFF
TRBV20-1	TRBJ2-3	CSARDGTSGTDTQYF
TRBV5-1	TRBJ2-2	CASSPRLGTGELFF
TRBV2	TRBJ1-1	CASRDFREAFF
TRBV4-2	TRBJ1-2	CASSQDATPYGYTF
TRBV7-3	TRBJ2-3	CASSLWSAGNTDTQYF
TRBV5-1	TRBJ1-1	CASSFSVLGDTEAFF
TRBV5-1	TRBJ2-7	CASRGGGGTLSSYEQYF
TRBV12-3/TRBV12-4	TRBJ2-6	CASSRPLNRAKSSGANVLTF
TRBV7-2	TRBJ1-5	CASSLRRDSYSNQPQHF
TRBV20-1	TRBJ2-3	CSASLSADTQYF
TRBV6-1	TRBJ1-1	CASRTDRLNTEAFF
TRBV29-1	TRBJ1-4	CSVELGGTEKLFF
TRBV20-1	TRBJ2-3	CSATPSGTGGTDTQYF
TRBV5-6	TRBJ2-2	CASSPGRGPGELFF
TRBV30	TRBJ2-2	CAWGTPVNTGELFF
TRBV7-2	TRBJ1-4	CASSPQTGPNEKLFF
TRBV7-2	TRBJ2-2	CASSSRTIPGELFF
TRBV27	TRBJ2-7	CASSLLGTGYFEQYF
TRBV27	TRBJ2-3	CASSPDRVGTDTQYF
TRBV5-5	TRBJ1-5	CASSLGQGWNQPQHF
TRBV29-1	TRBJ2-1	CSVASGLAGGDNEQFF
TRBV5-1	TRBJ2-1	CASSSTPSYEQFF
TRBV10-3	TRBJ2-7	CAISEKGRELNEQYF
TRBV7-2	TRBJ1-1	CASSSRAGPEAFF
TRBV28	TRBJ2-1	CASSFTGVTTRNEQFF
TRBV20-1	TRBJ2-3	CSAAWSSSTDTQYF
TRBV30	TRBJ2-1	CAWSAGTEQFF